The 16 T cell receptor beta chains below were found in one sample sequenced in a study of CD8+ T cells in alopecia areata. TCR sequencing used cDNA made by reverse transcription of extracted RNA. Some clones are missing from TCRdb's copy, which holds only in-frame ones; the method was immunoSEQ multiplex PCR. The table records some 110,000 clones, about three fifths of them present only once. Treatment in this sample: oral pan-JAK inhibitor, 5-10 mg twice daily. The sample consisted of CD8+ T cells sorted from blood, taken at week 4, from a patient treated with tofacitinib. The receptors originated from a human donor with alopecia areata.

The J gene is TRBJ2-5, the V gene TRBV5-4; the D gene is possibly TRBD2 (5 bases). The V end was cut by 0 bases, the J end by 5 bases, with 8 bases between. This CDR3 spans 13 amino acids. Germline-derived CDR1 and CDR2 are SGHNT and YYREEE (reference sequence). The CDR3 DNA reads TGTGCCAGCAGCTTGGGTGGGGAGGAGACCCAGTACTTC. Translated, it gives CASSLGGEETQYF. Full variable domain (remainder filled in from reference TRBV5-4 and TRBJ2-5): ETGVTQSPTHLIKTRGQQVTLRCSSQSGHNTVSWYQQALGQGPQFIFQYYREEENGRGNFPPRFSGLQFPNYSSELNVNALELDDSALYLCASSLGGEETQYFGPGTRLLVL.

This chain connects TRBV9 to TRBJ2-3, with TRBD1 as a possible D gene (6 bases). V lost 0 bases and J 1 base, leaving 15 bases between the germline ends. There are 17 residues in the CDR3. The V gene's germline CDR1 is SGDLS and CDR2 YYNGEE. The CDR3 bases are TGTGCCAGCAGCGTAGGCGTCAGGGGATCAGGCACAGATACGCAGTATTTT. The encoded protein is CASSVGVRGSGTDTQYF.

The CDR3 loop reads CAIREPGLHGETQYF. The CDR3 DNA reads TGTGCCATCAGGGAACCGGGACTTCACGGGGAGACCCAGTACTTC. V usage is TRBV10-3 and J usage is TRBJ2-5, with D perhaps TRBD2 (6 bases). V gave up 6 bases and J gave up 5 bases, with 19 bases separating them. This CDR3 region has 15 residues. Germline V gives CDR1 ENHRY, CDR2 SYGVKD.

The chain uses TRBV25-1 and TRBJ2-5; TRBD2 aligns across 10 bases. The CDR3 is made up of 15 amino acids. The ends lost 2 bases at V and 3 bases at J; junction bases unmatched: 3. Germline assignment: CDR1 MGHDK and CDR2 SYGVNS. The CDR3 reads CASSELAGVEETQYF. In DNA form, the CDR3 reads TGTGCCAGCAGTGAACTAGCGGGGGTTGAAGAGACCCAGTACTTC.

The chain has TRBV7-9 and TRBJ2-5, with D possibly TRBD2 on 6 matching bases. Germline V gene sequence: CDR1 SEHNR, CDR2 FQNEAQ (reference sequence). The CDR3 has 12 residues. Trimming took 7 bases from V and 5 from J, leaving 11 bases between them. The CDR3 DNA reads TGTGCCAGCACCGAAGGGAGGGAGACCCAGTACTTC. Protein sequence: CASTEGRETQYF.

V and J are TRBV15 and TRBJ1-4, with D unclear. With 4 bases removed from V and 10 bases from J, the gap between germline ends came to 19 bases. Germline V lookup: CDR1 LNHNV, CDR2 YYDKDF (reference sequence). The length of the CDR3 is 15 residues. The DNA for the CDR3 is TGTGCCACCAGCATCGTCATGGCGCCGAAGGGAAAACTGTTTTTT. Residues: CATSIVMAPKGKLFF. The full variable domain, its missing parts supplied by reference TRBV15 and TRBJ1-4, is DAMVIQNPRYQVTQFGKPVTLSCSQTLNHNVMYWYQQKSSQAPKLLFHYYDKDFNNEADTPDNFQSRRPNTSFCFLDIRSPGLGDTAMYLCATSIVMAPKGKLFFGSGTQLSVL.

V gene TRBV29-1 combines with J gene TRBJ2-7; D unclear. CDR1 SQVTM and CDR2 ANQGSEA come from the germline V gene. This CDR3 spans 12 amino acids. Trimming shortened V by 7 bases and J by 4 bases, and 14 bases separated the two germline ends. The CDR3 here is CSGGDIQYEQYF. Written as DNA, the CDR3 is TGCAGCGGCGGAGACATTCAATACGAGCAGTACTTC.

CDR3 nucleotide sequence: TGTGCCAGCAGTGAAAGGTTGGGTTACTACGAGCAGTACTTC. This sequence encodes CASSERLGYYEQYF. This rearrangement joins TRBV2 to TRBJ2-7; D not certain. The CDR3 length is 14 residues. Between the trimmed V and J ends, which lost 2 bases and 3 bases, there was a span of 11 bases. CDR1 is SNHLY, CDR2 FYNNEI, per germline.

The chain uses TRBV30 and TRBJ2-1, with TRBD1 matching over 12 bases. The junction had 7 bases not matched to a gene; V was cut back by 6 bases and J by 7 bases. Germline V gene data show CDR1 as GTSNPN and CDR2 as SVGIG (reference sequence). CDR3 length equals 14 residues. CDR3 sequence (DNA): TGTGCCTGCACACCGGGACAGGGGGCGAATGAGCAGTTCTTC. Its protein is CACTPGQGANEQFF.

The sample holds a few counts of this clone. CDR3 residues: CASSQTIVDEQYF. CDR3 bases: TGTGCCAGCAGCCAGACGATCGTGGACGAGCAGTACTTC. V gene TRBV4-2 combines with J gene TRBJ2-7; D not resolved. CDR1 is LGHNA, CDR2 YNFKEQ, per germline. V lost 3 bases, J lost 5 bases, and 11 bases lay in between. The CDR3 is made up of 13 amino acids.

Only a few counts were recorded for this clone. The CDR3 loop is CAWSVYEDTEAFF. CDR3 DNA sequence: TGTGCCTGGAGTGTATACGAGGACACTGAAGCTTTCTTT. The chain couples TRBV30 to TRBJ1-1; D uncertain. The CDR3 consists of 13 residues. V lost 0 bases to trimming and J lost 3 bases, with 8 bases between them. CDR1 and CDR2 from the germline V gene are GTSNPN and SVGIG (reference sequence). The full variable domain, in which reference TRBV30 and TRBJ1-1 provide the parts outside the CDR3, is SQTIHQWPATLVQPVGSPLSLECTVEGTSNPNLYWYRQAAGRGLQLLFYSVGIGQISSEVPQNLSASRPQDRQFILSSKKLLLSDSGFYLCAWSVYEDTEAFFGQGTRLTVV.

The chain is built from TRBV5-1 and TRBJ1-2; D unclear. The germline V gene has CDR1 SGHRS and CDR2 YFSETQ. This CDR3 is built from 15 residues. With 2 bases removed from V and 4 bases from J, the gap between germline ends came to 15 bases. The CDR3 DNA sequence: TGCGCCAGCAGCTTTGAAGGACCTCTTTCCTATGGCTACACCTTC. Protein sequence: CASSFEGPLSYGYTF.

V is TRBV29-1 and J is TRBJ2-1, with TRBD2 matching over 15 bases. Germline V gives CDR1 SQVTM, CDR2 ANQGSEA. V shed 6 bases, J shed 16 bases, and the junction held 13 bases outside the gene matches. This CDR3 spans 14 amino acids. CDR3 in amino acids: CSVPNPGLAGGSFF. The CDR3 DNA follows: TGCAGCGTCCCGAACCCGGGACTAGCGGGGGGCAGTTTCTTC.

This clone was picked up a small number of times. V is TRBV7-9 and J is TRBJ1-4; D not certain. The V gene's germline CDR1 is SEHNR and CDR2 FQNEAQ (reference sequence). V was pared by 7 bases and J by 8 bases, with 14 bases between. The CDR3 runs 13 residues. CDR3 coding DNA: TGTGCCAGCAACCATCCCGCGGGGGAAAAACTGTTTTTT. Amino acids: CASNHPAGEKLFF.

This rearrangement joins TRBV12-5 to TRBJ2-7, with 9 bases fitting TRBD1. Germline V lookup: CDR1 LGHNT, CDR2 FRNRAP. The CDR3 spans 17 residues. V shed 2 bases, J shed 10 bases, and the junction held 18 bases outside the gene matches. The CDR3, as DNA: TGTGCTAGTGGTTTGCCACCCCCCACCGGGACAGGGATTACCCAGTACTTC. It is translated as CASGLPPPTGTGITQYF.

This clone was found a few times. The chain combines TRBV29-1 with TRBJ2-1; 7 bases agree with TRBD1. Germline assignment: CDR1 SQVTM and CDR2 ANQGSEA. This CDR3 has 12 residues. The CDR3 nucleotides are TGCACCCTGGGGACAGACTACAATGAGCAGTTCTTC. It codes for CTLGTDYNEQFF.